This TCR beta chain was profiled in a study of blood T cell repertoires in COVID-19. Study details: Italy, Spain and the United States were the sources of the convalescent and acute COVID-19 samples. PBMCs, B-cell-depleted T cells, or T cells were the source of the cDNA or gDNA that made up the material.

The V gene end was trimmed by 8 bases and the J gene end by 4 bases; junction bases not matched to a gene: 9. Germline V gene data show CDR1 as LGHNA and CDR2 as YSLEER. The length of the CDR3 is 16 residues. In the authors' methods: Amplification with reference gene primers provided the estimates of nucleated cell counts. Data came from immunoSEQ multiplex PCR; TCRdb stores just in-frame clones and leaves some out. V, J and clone size are those of that table, while D and trimming were read from the DNA. The sample lists a few hundred thousand clones; roughly 84% were seen once. Patients in Seattle were enrolled during active infection, then followed longitudinally.

This chain joins TRBV4-3 and TRBJ1-4, with 11 bases that match TRBD1. This TCR derives from a human donor with COVID-19, enrolled during active disease. The donor label of this sample is uncertain. Input material: peripheral blood. CDR3 DNA: TGCGCCAGCGGATGGACAGGGGGCGCGGGTAATGAAAAACTGTTTTTT. Protein: CASGWTGGAGNEKLFF.